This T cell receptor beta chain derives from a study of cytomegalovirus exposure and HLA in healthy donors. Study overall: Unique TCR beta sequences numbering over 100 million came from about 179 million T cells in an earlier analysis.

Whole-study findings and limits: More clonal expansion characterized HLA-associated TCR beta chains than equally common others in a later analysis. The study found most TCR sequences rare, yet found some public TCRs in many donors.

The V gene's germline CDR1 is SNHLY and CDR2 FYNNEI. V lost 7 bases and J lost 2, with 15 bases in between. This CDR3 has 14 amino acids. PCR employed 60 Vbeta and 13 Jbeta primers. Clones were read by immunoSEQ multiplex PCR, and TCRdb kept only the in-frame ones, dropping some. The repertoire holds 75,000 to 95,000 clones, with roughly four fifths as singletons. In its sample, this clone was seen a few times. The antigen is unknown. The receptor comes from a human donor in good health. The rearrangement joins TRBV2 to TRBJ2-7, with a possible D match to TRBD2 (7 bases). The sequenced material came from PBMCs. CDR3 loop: CASTERGTTYEQYF. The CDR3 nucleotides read TGTGCCAGCACCGAGAGGGGGACTACCTACGAGCAGTACTTC.